This T cell receptor beta chain was observed in a study of regulatory and conventional T cells in RAG deficiency. The V end was cut by 6 bases, the J end by 4 bases, with 21 bases between. The CDR3 totals 16 residues. Germline values: CDR1 LGHNT, CDR2 FRNRAP. Profiled with immunoSEQ multiplex PCR; TCRdb holds only in-frame clones, not every one. The repertoire consists of about 34,000 clones, with 76% occurring once and the leading ten covering 3% to 4%. Conventional CD4+ T cells were sorted from blood as CD25-low CD127-high cells. These data also formed part of another study, on regulatory T cells. That paper notes: The PCR used 52 TRBV and 13 TRBJ primers.

Sequenced input: CD4+ effector T cells sorted from blood. The chain combines TRBV12-5 with TRBJ1-2; no definite D call. This TCR derives from a human donor in good health. CDR3 region: CASGPSGGSESYGYTF. The CDR3 DNA is TGTGCTAGTGGCCCCTCCGGAGGGTCGGAGAGCTATGGCTACACCTTC.